This record concerns one T cell receptor beta chain sequence. This CDR3 comprises 13 residues. CDR1 and CDR2 (germline): SQVTM, ANQGSEA. V trimming: 7 bases; J trimming: 5 bases; junction bases outside the gene matches: 10. These data belong to a study of T cell changes during pregnancy in multiple sclerosis. The data were produced by immunoSEQ multiplex PCR, yet TCRdb's version contains in-frame clones alone and is incomplete. The sample includes tens of thousands of clones, 90% to 95% of them seen just once. V usage is TRBV29-1 and J usage is TRBJ1-1, with 7 bases lining up with TRBD1. The specimen comprised peripheral blood, sampled after pregnancy. This clonotype was sampled from a female donor with multiple sclerosis, enrolled in a pregnancy study. In DNA, the CDR3 is TGCAGCGCGCAGGGGGTTCGAAGAACTGAAGCTTTCTTT. Its translation: CSAQGVRRTEAFF.